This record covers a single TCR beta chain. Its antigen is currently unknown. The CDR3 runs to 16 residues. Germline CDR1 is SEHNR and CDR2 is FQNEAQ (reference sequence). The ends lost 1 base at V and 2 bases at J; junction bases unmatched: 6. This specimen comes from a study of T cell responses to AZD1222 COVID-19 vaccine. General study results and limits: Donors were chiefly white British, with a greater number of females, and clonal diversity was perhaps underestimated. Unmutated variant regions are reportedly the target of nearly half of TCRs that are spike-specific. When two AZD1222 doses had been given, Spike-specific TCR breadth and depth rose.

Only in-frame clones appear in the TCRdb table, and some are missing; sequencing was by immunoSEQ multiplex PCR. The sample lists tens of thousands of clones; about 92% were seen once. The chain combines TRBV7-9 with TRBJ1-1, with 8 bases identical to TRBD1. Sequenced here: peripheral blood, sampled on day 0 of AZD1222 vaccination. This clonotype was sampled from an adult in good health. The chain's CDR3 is CASSLGSGTGNTEAFF. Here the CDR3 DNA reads TGTGCCAGCAGCTTAGGATCCGGGACAGGTAACACTGAAGCTTTCTTT.